The source of this T cell receptor beta chain is a study of CD8+CD57+ T cells in acquired aplastic anemia. As for the study in general: The mean DNA yield obtained from sorted CD4+ and CD8+ cells came to roughly 3.4 ug. Healthy donors averaged around 11 million reads for CD4+ cells.

Trimming shortened V by 5 bases and J by 12 bases, and 14 bases separated the two germline ends. The CDR3 runs to 12 residues. Looked up from germline, CDR1 is LNHNV and CDR2 is YYDKDF (reference sequence). Genomic DNA, serving as template, underwent TCR beta VDJ and CDR3 profiling. TCRdb called the reads again in MiXCR, with one record for every CDR3 protein. Seen here are about 170,000 distinct CDR3 sequences, 50% to 75% observed once, and the top ten hold 45% to 55%. The source is a human donor in good health. This sequence joins TRBV15 and TRBJ2-1, with a possible D match to TRBD2 (6 bases). The sequenced material came from sorted CD4+, CD8+, or CD8+CD57+ T cells (not recorded which) from PBMCs. The CDR3 DNA reads TGTGCCACCAGCGGGGACTGGAGTGCGCAGTTCTTC. It translates to CATSGDWSAQFF.